The 9 T cell receptor beta chains below come from one sample, sequenced in a study of identical twins. MiXCR was run by TCRdb on the 5' RACE reads, yielding one entry per CDR3 protein. The sample records about 720,000 distinct CDR3 sequences, around a sixth being singletons. A further study also used this sample, focusing on T cells expressing NK-cell markers.

The sample comprised PBMCs. The receptors stem from a woman between 18 and 30 years old in good health.

In this sample, this clonotype turned up a few times. The chain is built from TRBV6-5 and TRBJ1-1, with D uncertain. Trimming pared 2 bases from V and 1 base from J, leaving 5 bases between. The CDR3 contains 13 residues. Germline V gene data show CDR1 as MNHEY and CDR2 as SVGAGI. CDR3 nucleotides: TGTGCCAGCAGTTACCGGCAGAACACTGAAGCTTTCTTT. It is translated as CASSYRQNTEAFF.

This clonotype appeared a few times. The V call is TRBV6-5, the J call TRBJ1-3, with no clear D. The V end lost 2 bases, the J end lost 0 bases, and 17 bases lay between the germline ends. CDR1 and CDR2 (germline): MNHEY, SVGAGI. The CDR3 sequence is 18 residues long. CDR3 sequence: CASSYARPGSTSGNTIYF. CDR3 coding DNA: TGTGCCAGCAGTTACGCGAGACCCGGGAGTACCTCTGGAAACACCATATATTTT.

The CDR3 spells CASSLKSYTDTQYF. Here the CDR3 DNA reads TGTGCCAGCAGCTTGAAGTCGTACACAGATACGCAGTATTTT. V usage is TRBV5-6 and J usage is TRBJ2-3; D uncertain. The ends were cut back, 1 base at V and 2 bases at J, with 8 bases in the middle. CDR3 length: 14 amino acids. Per the germline V gene, CDR1 is SGHDT and CDR2 is YYEEEE.

This clonotype was seen a handful of times. The chain joins TRBV28 to TRBJ2-7, with 10 bases lining up with TRBD2. V gave up 7 bases and J gave up 6 bases; unmatched junction bases: 12. CDR3 size: 15 residues. Germline loops: CDR1 MDHEN, CDR2 SYDVKM. CDR3 sequence (DNA): TGTGCCAGCAAAGGGTCCGGGACTAGCGCCGTCGAGCAGTACTTC. Encoded protein: CASKGSGTSAVEQYF.

The genes are TRBV6-1 and TRBJ1-4; 9 nucleotides align to TRBD1. This CDR3 has 14 amino acids. V trimming: 7 bases; J trimming: 8 bases; junction bases outside the gene matches: 8. The germline V gene has CDR1 MNHNS and CDR2 SASEGT. The CDR3 reads CASTRQGVGEKLFF. Here the CDR3 DNA reads TGTGCCAGCACCCGACAGGGGGTCGGCGAAAAACTGTTTTTT.

V and J are TRBV18 and TRBJ2-3; 13 bases match TRBD2. V shed 3 bases and J 6 bases; nucleotides not matched to a gene: 9. The length of the CDR3 is 17 residues. CDR1 is KGHSH, CDR2 LQKENI, per germline. The CDR3 DNA reads as TGTGCCAGCTCACCCGGACTAGCGGGGGCCGCCAGGGATACGCAGTATTTT. The encoded protein is CASSPGLAGAARDTQYF.

In this sample, this clonotype turned up a few times. This chain uses TRBV29-1 with TRBJ2-7; D may be TRBD1 (6 bases). The CDR3 has 14 residues. Trimming left V 1 base short and J 0 bases short, with 10 bases between. Germline V CDR1 and CDR2: SQVTM, ANQGSEA. CDR3 sequence reads: CSVEGTGSSYEQYF. CDR3 bases: TGCAGCGTTGAAGGAACAGGGAGCTCCTACGAGCAGTACTTC.

The V and J genes are TRBV7-7 and TRBJ1-1; D remains ambiguous. Germline V gene lookup returns CDR1 SSHAT and CDR2 FNYEAQ (reference sequence). The CDR3 has 9 residues. V was clipped by 6 bases and J by 6 bases, with 2 bases between them. The CDR3, as DNA: TGTGCCAGCAGATCTGAAGCTTTCTTT. Protein sequence: CASRSEAFF. The entire variable domain, with the rest obtained from reference TRBV7-7 and TRBJ1-1, is as follows: GAGVSQSPRYKVTKRGQDVTLRCDPISSHATLYWYQQALGQGPEFLTYFNYEAQPDKSGLPSDRFSAERPEGSISTLTIQRTEQRDSAMYRCASRSEAFFGQGTRLTVV.

The table lists this clonotype with many counts. This chain connects TRBV12-3 or TRBV12-4 to TRBJ1-1; D gene ambiguous. The CDR3 runs to 12 residues. Trimming pared 7 bases from V and 1 base from J, leaving 7 bases between. The CDR3 nucleotides read TGTGCCAGCAATCCAGGGAACACTGAAGCTTTCTTT. Protein: CASNPGNTEAFF.